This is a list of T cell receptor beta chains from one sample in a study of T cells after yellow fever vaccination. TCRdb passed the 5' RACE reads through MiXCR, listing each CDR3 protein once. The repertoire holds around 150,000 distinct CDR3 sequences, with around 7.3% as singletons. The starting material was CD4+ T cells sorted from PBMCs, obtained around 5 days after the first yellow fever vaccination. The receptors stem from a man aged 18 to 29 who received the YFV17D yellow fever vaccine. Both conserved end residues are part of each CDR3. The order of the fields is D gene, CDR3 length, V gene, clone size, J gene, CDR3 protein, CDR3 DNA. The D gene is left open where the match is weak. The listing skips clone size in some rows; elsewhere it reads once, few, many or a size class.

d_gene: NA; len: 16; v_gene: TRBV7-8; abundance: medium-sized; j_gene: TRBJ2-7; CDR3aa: CASSLALDPSGYEQYF; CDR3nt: TGTGCCAGCAGCTTAGCGCTCGACCCCTCGGGCTACGAGCAGTACTTC
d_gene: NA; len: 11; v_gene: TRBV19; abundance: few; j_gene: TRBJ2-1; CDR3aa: CASRGYIEQFF; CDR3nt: TGTGCCAGTAGGGGGTACATCGAGCAGTTCTTC
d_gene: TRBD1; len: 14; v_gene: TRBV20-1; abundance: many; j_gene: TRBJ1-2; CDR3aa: CSANNADRGSGYTF; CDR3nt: TGCAGTGCCAACAATGCCGACAGGGGCTCTGGCTACACCTTC
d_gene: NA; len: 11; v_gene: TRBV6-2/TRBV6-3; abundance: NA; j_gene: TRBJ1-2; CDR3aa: CASSPGRWTAF; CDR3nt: TGTGCCAGCAGTCCTGGGCGTTGGACGGCCTTC
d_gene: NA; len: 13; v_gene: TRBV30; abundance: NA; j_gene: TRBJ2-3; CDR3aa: CAWGRDFTDTQYF; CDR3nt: TGTGCCTGGGGACGGGATTTCACAGATACGCAGTATTTT
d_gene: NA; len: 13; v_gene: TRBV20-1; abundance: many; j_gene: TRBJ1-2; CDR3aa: CSAPRDFGAGYTF; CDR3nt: NA
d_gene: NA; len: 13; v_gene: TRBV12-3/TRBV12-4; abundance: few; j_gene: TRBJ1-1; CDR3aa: CASKLGHRTEAFF; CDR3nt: TGTGCCAGCAAGTTAGGCCACCGCACTGAAGCTTTCTTT
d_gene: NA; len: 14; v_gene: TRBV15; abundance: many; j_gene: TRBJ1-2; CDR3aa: CATSRPASNYGYTF; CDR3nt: TGTGCCACCAGCAGACCGGCCTCAAACTATGGCTACACCTTC
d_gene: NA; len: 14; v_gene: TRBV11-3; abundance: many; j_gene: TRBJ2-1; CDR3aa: CASSLLGGFNEQFF; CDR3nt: TGTGCCAGCAGCTTATTGGGGGGCTTTAATGAGCAGTTCTTC
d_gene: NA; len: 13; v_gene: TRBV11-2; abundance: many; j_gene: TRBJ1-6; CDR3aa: CASSQHDNSPLHF; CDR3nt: TGTGCCAGCAGCCAGCATGACAATTCACCCCTCCACTTT
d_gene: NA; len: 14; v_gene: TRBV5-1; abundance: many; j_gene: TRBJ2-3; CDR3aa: CASSLGGITDTQYF; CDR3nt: TGCGCCAGCAGCTTAGGGGGTATCACAGATACGCAGTATTTT
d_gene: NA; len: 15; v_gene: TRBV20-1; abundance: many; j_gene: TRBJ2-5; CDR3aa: CSARDPDISVETQYF; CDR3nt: TGCAGTGCTAGAGATCCGGACATCTCCGTGGAGACCCAGTACTTC
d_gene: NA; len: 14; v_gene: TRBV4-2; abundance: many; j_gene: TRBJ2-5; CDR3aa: CASSQGDAEETQYF; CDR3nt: TGTGCCAGCAGCCAGGGGGACGCGGAAGAGACCCAGTACTTC
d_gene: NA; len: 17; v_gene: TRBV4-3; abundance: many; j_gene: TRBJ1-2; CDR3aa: CASSQEPPQGPYYGYTF; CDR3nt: TGCGCCAGCAGCCAAGAACCGCCTCAGGGGCCCTACTATGGCTACACCTTC
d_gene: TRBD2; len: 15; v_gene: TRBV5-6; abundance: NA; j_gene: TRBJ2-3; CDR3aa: CASSASGGSTDTQYF; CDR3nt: TGTGCCAGCAGTGCGAGCGGGGGGAGCACAGATACGCAGTATTTT
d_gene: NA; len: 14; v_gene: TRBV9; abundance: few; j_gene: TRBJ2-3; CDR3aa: CASSLSGMEDTQYF; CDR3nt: TGTGCCAGCAGCCTAAGTGGAATGGAAGATACGCAGTATTTT
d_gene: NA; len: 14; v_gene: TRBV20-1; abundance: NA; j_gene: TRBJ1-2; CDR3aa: CSAGRQKLTGGYTF; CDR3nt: TGCAGTGCTGGTCGACAGAAACTAACGGGGGGCTACACCTTC
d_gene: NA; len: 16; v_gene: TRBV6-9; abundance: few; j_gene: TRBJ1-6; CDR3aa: CASSLEGLYYNSPLHF; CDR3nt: TGTGCCAGCAGTTTGGAGGGTCTCTACTATAATTCACCCCTCCACTTT
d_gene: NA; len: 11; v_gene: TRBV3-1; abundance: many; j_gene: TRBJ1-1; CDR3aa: CASSQGREAFF; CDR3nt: TGTGCCAGCAGCCAGGGACGTGAAGCTTTCTTT
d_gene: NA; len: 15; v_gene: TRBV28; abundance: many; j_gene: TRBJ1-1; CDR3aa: CASSSPGRANTEAFF; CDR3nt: TGTGCCAGCAGTTCCCCCGGCAGGGCCAACACTGAAGCTTTCTTT
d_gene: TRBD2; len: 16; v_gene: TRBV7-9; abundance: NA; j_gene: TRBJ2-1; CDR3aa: CASSSNSGGSYNEQFF; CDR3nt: TGTGCCAGCAGCTCTAATAGCGGGGGCTCCTACAATGAGCAGTTCTTC
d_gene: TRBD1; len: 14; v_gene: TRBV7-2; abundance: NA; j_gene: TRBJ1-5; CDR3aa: CASSHDRAGQPQHF; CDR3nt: TGTGCCAGCAGTCACGACAGGGCCGGGCAGCCCCAGCATTTT
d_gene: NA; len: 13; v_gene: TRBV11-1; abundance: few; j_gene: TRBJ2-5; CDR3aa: CASSRDGKETQYF; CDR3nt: TGTGCCAGCAGCCGGGACGGGAAAGAGACCCAGTACTTC
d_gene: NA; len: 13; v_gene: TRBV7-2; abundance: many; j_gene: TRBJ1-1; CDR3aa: CASSLKANTEAFF; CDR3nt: TGTGCCAGCAGCTTAAAAGCGAACACTGAAGCTTTCTTT
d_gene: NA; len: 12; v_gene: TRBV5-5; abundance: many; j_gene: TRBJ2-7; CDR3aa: CASSSLDYEQYF; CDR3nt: TGTGCCAGCAGCTCCCTCGACTACGAGCAGTACTTC
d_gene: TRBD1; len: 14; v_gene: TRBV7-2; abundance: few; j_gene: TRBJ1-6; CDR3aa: CASSRDRGNSPLHF; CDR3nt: TGTGCCAGCAGCCGCGACAGGGGTAATTCACCCCTCCACTTT
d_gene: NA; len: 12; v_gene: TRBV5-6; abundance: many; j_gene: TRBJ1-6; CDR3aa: CASTVWNSPLHF; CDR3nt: TGTGCCAGCACCGTCTGGAATTCACCCCTCCACTTT
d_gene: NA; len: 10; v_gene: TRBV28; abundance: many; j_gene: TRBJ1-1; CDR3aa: CASVNTEAFF; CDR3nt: TGTGCCAGCGTGAACACTGAAGCTTTCTTT
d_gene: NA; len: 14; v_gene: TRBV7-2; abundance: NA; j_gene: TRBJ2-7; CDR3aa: CASSAVAGAYEQYF; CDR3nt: TGTGCCAGCTCCGCGGTAGCAGGGGCGTACGAGCAGTACTTC
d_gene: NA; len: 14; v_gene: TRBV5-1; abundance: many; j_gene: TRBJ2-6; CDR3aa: CASSLGSGANVLTF; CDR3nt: TGCGCCAGCAGCTTGGGCTCTGGGGCCAACGTCCTGACTTTC
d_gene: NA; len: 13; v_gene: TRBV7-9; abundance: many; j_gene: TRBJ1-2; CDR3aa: CASSLDTGSGYTF; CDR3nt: TGTGCCAGCAGCTTAGACACAGGGTCTGGCTACACCTTC
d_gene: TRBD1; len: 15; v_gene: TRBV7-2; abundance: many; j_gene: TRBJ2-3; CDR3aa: CASSLIRGRADTQYF; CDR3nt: TGTGCCAGCAGCTTAATAAGGGGGCGGGCAGATACGCAGTATTTT
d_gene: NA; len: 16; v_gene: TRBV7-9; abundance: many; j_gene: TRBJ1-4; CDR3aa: CASSYPGHLTNEKLFF; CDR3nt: TGTGCCAGCAGCTATCCGGGACACTTGACTAATGAAAAACTGTTTTTT
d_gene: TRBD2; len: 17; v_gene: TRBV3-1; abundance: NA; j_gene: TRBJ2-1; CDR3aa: CASSQDLAGGYYNEQFF; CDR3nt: TGTGCCAGCAGCCAAGATTTAGCGGGGGGTTACTACAATGAGCAGTTCTTC
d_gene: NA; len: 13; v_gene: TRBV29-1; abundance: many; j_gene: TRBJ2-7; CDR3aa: CSVGSGTRYEQYF; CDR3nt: TGCAGCGTTGGGTCTGGCACCCGCTACGAGCAGTACTTC
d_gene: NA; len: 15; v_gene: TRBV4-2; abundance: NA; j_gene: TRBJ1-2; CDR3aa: CASSQNERSVYGYTF; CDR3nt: TGTGCCAGCAGCCAAAACGAAAGGTCAGTTTATGGCTACACCTTC
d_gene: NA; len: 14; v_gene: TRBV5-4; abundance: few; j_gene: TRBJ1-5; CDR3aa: CAIGRQGSNQPQHF; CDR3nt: TGTGCCATTGGCAGGCAGGGTAGCAATCAGCCCCAGCATTTT
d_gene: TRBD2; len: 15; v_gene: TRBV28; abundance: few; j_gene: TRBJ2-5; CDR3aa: CASSFSSSGEETQYF; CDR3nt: TGTGCCAGCAGTTTCTCTTCTAGCGGGGAAGAGACCCAGTACTTC
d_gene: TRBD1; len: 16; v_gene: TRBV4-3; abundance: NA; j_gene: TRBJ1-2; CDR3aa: CASSQISWDREDGYTF; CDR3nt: TGCGCCAGCAGCCAAATTTCTTGGGACAGGGAGGATGGCTACACCTTC
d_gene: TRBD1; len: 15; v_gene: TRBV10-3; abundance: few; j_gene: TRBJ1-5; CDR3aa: CAISRDRAPNQPQHF; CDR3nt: TGTGCCATCAGTAGGGACAGGGCCCCCAATCAGCCCCAGCATTTT
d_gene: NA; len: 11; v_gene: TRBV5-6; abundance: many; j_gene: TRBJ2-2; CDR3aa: CASSLDGELFF; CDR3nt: TGTGCCAGCAGCCTGGACGGGGAGCTGTTTTTT
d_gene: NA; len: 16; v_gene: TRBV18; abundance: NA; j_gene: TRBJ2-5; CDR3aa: CASSPPQVTGQETQYF; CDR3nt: TGTGCCAGCTCACCCCCCCAGGTCACAGGCCAAGAGACCCAGTACTTC
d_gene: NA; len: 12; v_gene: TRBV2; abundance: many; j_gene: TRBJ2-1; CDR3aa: CASRFEGNEQFF; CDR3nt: TGTGCCAGCAGATTTGAAGGAAATGAGCAGTTCTTC
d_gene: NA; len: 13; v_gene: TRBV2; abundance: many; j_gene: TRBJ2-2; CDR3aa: CASLGRAVGELFF; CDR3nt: TGTGCCAGCTTGGGCAGGGCAGTCGGGGAGCTGTTTTTT
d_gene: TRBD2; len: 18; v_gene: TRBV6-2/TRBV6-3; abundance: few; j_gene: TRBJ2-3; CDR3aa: CASSSGSSGGGITDTQYF; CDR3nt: TGTGCCAGCAGCTCGGGGTCTAGCGGGGGAGGAATCACAGATACGCAGTATTTT
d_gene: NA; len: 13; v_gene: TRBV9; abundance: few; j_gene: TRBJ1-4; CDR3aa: CASSVAANEKLFF; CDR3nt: TGTGCCAGCAGCGTGGCAGCGAATGAAAAACTGTTTTTT
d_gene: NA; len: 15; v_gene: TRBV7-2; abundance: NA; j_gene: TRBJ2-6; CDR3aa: CVSSLASSGANVLTF; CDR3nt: TGTGTCAGCAGCTTAGCGAGCTCTGGGGCCAACGTCCTGACTTTC
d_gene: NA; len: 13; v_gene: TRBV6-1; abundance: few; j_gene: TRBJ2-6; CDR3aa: CASRGPGANVLTF; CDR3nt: TGTGCCAGCCGGGGGCCTGGGGCCAACGTCCTGACTTTC
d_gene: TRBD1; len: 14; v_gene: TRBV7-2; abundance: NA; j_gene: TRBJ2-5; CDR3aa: CASSLYRGYETQYF; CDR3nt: TGTGCCAGCAGCTTATACAGGGGATACGAGACCCAGTACTTC
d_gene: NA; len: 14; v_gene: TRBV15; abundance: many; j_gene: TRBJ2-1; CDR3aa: CATSSSGVYNEQFF; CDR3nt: TGTGCCACCAGCAGTTCAGGGGTTTACAATGAGCAGTTCTTC
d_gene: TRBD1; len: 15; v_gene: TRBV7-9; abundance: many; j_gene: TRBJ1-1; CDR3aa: CASSRPGTGPAEAFF; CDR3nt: TGTGCCAGCAGCCGTCCCGGGACAGGGCCCGCTGAAGCTTTCTTT
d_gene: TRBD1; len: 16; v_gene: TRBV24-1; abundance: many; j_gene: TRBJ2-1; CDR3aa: CATSDLLHQGVHEQFF; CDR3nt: TGTGCCACCAGTGATTTGTTACACCAGGGGGTCCATGAGCAGTTCTTC
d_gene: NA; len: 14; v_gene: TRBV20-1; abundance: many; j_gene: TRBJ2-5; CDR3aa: CSARRGETGETQYF; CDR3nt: TGCAGTGCTAGAAGGGGGGAAACTGGTGAGACCCAGTACTTC
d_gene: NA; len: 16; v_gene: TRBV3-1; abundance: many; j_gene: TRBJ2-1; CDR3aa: CASSRMGLQRYNEQFF; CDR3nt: TGTGCCAGCAGCCGAATGGGACTTCAACGCTACAATGAGCAGTTCTTC
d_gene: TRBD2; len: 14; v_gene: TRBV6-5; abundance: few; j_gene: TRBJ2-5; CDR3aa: CASSFASGDGTQYF; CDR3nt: TGTGCCAGCAGTTTTGCGAGCGGGGATGGGACCCAGTACTTC
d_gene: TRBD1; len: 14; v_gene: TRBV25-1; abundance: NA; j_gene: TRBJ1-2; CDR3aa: CASKGVDRGFGYTF; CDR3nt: TGTGCCAGCAAGGGAGTGGACAGGGGGTTTGGCTACACCTTC
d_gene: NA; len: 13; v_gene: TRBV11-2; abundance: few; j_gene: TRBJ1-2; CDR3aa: CASSLYGVDGYTF; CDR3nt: TGTGCCAGCAGCTTATATGGGGTCGATGGCTACACCTTC
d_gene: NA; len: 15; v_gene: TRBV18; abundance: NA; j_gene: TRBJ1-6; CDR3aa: CASSLGGTDNSPLHF; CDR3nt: TGTGCCAGCTCACTGGGGGGGACCGACAATTCACCCCTCCACTTT